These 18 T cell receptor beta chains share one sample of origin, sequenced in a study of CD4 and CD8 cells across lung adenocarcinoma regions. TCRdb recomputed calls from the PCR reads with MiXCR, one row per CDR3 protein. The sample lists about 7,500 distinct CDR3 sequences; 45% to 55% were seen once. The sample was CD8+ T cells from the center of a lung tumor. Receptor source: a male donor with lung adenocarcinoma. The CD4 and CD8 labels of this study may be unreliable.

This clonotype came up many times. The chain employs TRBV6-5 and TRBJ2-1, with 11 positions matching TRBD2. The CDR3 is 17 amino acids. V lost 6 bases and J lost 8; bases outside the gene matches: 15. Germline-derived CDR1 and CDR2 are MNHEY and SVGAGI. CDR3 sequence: CASRYRDPRLAGYEQFF. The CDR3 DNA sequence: TGTGCCAGCAGATACCGGGACCCCCGACTAGCGGGATATGAGCAGTTCTTC.

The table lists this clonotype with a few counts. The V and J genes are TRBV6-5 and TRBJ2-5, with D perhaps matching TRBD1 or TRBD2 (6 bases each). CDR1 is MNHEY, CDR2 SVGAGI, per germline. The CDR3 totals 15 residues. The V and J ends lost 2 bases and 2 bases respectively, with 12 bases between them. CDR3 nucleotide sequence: TGTGCCAGCAGTTACGGGGGGACAACGCAAGAGACCCAGTACTTC. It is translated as CASSYGGTTQETQYF.

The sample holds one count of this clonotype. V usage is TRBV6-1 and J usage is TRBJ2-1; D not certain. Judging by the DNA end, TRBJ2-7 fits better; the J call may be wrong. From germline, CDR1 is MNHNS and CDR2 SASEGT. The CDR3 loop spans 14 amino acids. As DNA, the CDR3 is TGTGCCAGCAGTGAAGCAGGCGGCTCCTACGAGCAGTACGTC. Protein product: CASSEAGGSYEQYV.

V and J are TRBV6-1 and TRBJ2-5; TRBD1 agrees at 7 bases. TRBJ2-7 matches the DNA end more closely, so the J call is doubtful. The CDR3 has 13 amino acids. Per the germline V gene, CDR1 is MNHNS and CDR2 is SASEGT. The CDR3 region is CASSRTNRGEQYF. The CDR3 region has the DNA TGTGCCAGCAGTCGGACAAACAGGGGCGAGCAGTACTTC.

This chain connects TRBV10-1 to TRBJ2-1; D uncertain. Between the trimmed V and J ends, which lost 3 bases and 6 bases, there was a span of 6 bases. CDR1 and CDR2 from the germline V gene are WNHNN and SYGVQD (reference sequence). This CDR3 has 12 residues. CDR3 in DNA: TGCGCCAGCAGTGACAATCGCAATGAGCAGTTCTTC. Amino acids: CASSDNRNEQFF.

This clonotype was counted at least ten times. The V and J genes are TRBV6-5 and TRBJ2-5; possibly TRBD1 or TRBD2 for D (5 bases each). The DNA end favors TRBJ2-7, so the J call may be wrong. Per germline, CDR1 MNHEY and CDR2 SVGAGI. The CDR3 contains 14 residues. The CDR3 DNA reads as TGTGCCAGCAGTTACCGGGGACCCCTTGGCGAGCAGTACTTC. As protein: CASSYRGPLGEQYF.

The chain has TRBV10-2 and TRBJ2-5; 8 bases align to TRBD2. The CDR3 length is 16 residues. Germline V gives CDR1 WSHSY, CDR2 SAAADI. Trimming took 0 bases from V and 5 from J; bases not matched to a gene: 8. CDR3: CASSESTGGVVETQYF. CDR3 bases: TGCGCCAGCAGTGAGTCGACCGGGGGGGTAGTTGAGACCCAGTACTTC.

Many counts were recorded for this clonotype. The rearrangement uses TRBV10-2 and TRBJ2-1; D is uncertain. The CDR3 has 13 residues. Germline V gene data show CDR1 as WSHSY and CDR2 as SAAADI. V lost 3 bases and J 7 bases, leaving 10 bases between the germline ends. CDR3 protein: CASSDPAGNEQFF. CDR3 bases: TGCGCCAGCAGTGACCCCGCCGGGAATGAGCAGTTCTTC.

The CDR3 sequence is CASSMGGDEQFF. DNA of the CDR3: TGTGCCAGCAGTATGGGCGGCGATGAGCAGTTCTTC. The chain combines TRBV6-1 with TRBJ2-1; D gene ambiguous. The length of the CDR3 is 12 residues. Germline lookup yields CDR1 MNHNS and CDR2 SASEGT. V lost 5 bases to trimming and J lost 8 bases, with 10 bases between them.

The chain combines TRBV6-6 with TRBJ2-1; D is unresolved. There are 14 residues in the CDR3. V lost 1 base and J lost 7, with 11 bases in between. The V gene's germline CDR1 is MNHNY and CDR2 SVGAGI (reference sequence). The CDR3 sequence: CASSYYSRPNEQFF. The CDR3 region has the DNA TGTGCCAGCAGTTACTATTCGAGGCCGAATGAGCAGTTCTTC.

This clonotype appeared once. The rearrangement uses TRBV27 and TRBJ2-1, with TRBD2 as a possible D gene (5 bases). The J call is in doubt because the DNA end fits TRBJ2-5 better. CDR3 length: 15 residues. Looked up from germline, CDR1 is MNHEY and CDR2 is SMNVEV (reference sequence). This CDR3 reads CASSLFYGMQETQYF. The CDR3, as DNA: TGTGCCAGCAGTTTATTCTACGGGATGCAGGAGACCCAGTACTTC.

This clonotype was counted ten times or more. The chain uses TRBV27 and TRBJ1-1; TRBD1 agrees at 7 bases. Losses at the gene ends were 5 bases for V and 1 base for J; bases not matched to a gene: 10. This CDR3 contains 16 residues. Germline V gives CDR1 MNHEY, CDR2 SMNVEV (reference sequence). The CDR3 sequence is CASSRYLQGGNTEAFF. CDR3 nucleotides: TGTGCCAGCAGTCGCTACCTTCAGGGGGGGAACACTGAAGCTTTCTTT.

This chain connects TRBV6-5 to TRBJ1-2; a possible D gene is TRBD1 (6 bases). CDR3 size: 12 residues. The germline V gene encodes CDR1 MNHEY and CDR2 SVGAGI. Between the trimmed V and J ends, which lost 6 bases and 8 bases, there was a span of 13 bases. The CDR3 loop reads CASSLTRGGYTF. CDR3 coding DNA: TGTGCCAGCAGCTTAACCAGGGGCGGCTACACCTTC.

CDR3 sequence reads: CASRAARGQGNEKLFF. The CDR3 DNA is TGTGCCAGCAGGGCGGCCAGGGGGCAGGGTAATGAAAAACTGTTTTTT. The chain recombines TRBV6-1 with TRBJ1-4, with 8 bases fitting TRBD1. Germline V lookup: CDR1 MNHNS, CDR2 SASEGT. Trimming removed 6 bases from V and 4 bases from J; junction bases left unmatched: 10. The CDR3 totals 16 residues.

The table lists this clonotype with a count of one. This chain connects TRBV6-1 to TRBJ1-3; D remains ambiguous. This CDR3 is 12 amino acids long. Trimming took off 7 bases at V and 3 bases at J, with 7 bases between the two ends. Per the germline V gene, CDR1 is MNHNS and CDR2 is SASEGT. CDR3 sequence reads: CASNDFGNTIYF. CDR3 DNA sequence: TGTGCCAGCAATGATTTTGGAAACACCATATATTTT.

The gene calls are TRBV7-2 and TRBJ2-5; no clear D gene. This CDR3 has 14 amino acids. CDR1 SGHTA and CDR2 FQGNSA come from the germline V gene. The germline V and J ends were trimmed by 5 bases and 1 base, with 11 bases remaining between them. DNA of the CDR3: TGTGCCAGCAGCCTCCCGGGTATCCAAGAGACCCAGTACTTC. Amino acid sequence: CASSLPGIQETQYF.

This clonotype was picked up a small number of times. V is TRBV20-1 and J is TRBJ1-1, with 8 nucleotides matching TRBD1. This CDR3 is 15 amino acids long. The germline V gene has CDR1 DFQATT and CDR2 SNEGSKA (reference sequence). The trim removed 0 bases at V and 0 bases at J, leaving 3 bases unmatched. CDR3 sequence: CSARDRTGMNTEAFF. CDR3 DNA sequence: TGCAGTGCTAGAGACCGGACAGGGATGAACACTGAAGCTTTCTTT.

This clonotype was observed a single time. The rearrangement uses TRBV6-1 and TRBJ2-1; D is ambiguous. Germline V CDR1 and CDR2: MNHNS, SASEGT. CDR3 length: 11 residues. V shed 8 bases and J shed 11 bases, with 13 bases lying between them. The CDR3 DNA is TGTGCCAGCGGTACCCCAACGCAGCAGTTCTTC. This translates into CASGTPTQQFF.